This TCR beta chain was recorded in a study of cytomegalovirus exposure and HLA in healthy donors. The CDR3 contains 15 residues. Trimming removed 1 base at V and 3 bases at J, with 12 bases between. Germline V gene data show CDR1 as SGHVS and CDR2 as FQNEAQ. In regard to this clone: Its matching antigen is unknown.

General study results and limits: Data from an earlier analysis indicated that most TCR beta V segments were productive either about 87% or about 30% of the time.

Primers: 60 Vbeta forward and 13 Jbeta reverse. The table came from immunoSEQ multiplex PCR; TCRdb's copy has only in-frame clones and leaves some out. The data hold about 160,000 clones, with roughly 82% observed a single time. V usage is TRBV7-8 and J usage is TRBJ1-1, with D hard to call. Specimen: PBMCs. The sequence was obtained from a girl aged 5 to 17 in good health and CMV-seropositive. The CDR3 DNA sequence: TGTGCCAGCAGCTTAGGCGTCAAAACGCACACTGAAGCTTTCTTT. Protein: CASSLGVKTHTEAFF.